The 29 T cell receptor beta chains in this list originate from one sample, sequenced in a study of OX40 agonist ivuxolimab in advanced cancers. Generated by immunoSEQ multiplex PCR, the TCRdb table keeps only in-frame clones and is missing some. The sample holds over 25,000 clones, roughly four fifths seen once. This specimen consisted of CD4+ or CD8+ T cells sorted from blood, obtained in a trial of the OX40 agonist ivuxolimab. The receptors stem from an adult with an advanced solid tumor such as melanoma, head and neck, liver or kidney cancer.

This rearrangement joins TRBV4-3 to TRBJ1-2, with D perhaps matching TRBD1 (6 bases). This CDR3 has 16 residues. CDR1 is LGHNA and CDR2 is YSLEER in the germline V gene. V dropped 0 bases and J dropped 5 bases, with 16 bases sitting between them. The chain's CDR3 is CASSQDGEEGEYGYTF. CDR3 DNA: TGCGCCAGCAGCCAAGATGGGGAGGAGGGGGAGTATGGCTACACCTTC.

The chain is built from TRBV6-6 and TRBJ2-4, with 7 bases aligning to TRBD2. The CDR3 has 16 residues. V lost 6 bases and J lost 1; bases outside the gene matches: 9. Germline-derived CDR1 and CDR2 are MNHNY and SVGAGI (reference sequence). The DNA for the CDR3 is TGTGCCAGCAGCCCCTTTGGACTAGTGGCCAAAAACATTCAGTACTTC. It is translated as CASSPFGLVAKNIQYF.

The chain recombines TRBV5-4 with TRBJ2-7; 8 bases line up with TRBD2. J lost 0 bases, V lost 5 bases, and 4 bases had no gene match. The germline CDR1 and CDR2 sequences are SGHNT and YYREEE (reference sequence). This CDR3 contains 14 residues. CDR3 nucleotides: TGTGCCAGCAGTACTAGCGGTAGCTCCTACGAGCAGTACTTC. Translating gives CASSTSGSSYEQYF.

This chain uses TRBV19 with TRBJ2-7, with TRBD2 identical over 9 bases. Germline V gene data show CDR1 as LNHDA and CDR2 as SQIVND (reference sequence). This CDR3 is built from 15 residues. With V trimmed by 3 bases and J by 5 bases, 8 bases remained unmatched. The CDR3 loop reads CASSMTAGGPHEQYF. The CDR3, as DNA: TGTGCCAGTAGTATGACGGCGGGGGGGCCCCACGAGCAGTACTTC.

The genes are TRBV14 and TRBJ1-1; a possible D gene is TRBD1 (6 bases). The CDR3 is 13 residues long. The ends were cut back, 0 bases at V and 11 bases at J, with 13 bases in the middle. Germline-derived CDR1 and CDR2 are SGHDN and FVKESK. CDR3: CASSQDWTAYAFF. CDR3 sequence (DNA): TGTGCCAGCAGCCAAGATTGGACAGCTTACGCTTTCTTT.

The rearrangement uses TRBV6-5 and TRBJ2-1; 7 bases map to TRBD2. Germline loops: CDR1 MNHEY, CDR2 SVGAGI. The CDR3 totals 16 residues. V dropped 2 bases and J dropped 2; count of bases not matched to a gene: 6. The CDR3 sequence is CASSYRSGATYNEQFF. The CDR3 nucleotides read TGTGCCAGCAGTTACCGGAGCGGGGCTACCTACAATGAGCAGTTCTTC.

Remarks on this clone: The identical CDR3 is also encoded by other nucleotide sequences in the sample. Here the CDR3 DNA reads TGTGCCAGCAGCGTTAGCGGAAATGAGCAGTTCTTC. Amino acids: CASSVSGNEQFF. The chain links TRBV9 to TRBJ2-1; possibly TRBD2 for D (6 bases). The CDR3 contains 12 residues. Trimming removed 2 bases at V and 7 bases at J, with 7 bases between. CDR1 is SGDLS, CDR2 YYNGEE, per germline.

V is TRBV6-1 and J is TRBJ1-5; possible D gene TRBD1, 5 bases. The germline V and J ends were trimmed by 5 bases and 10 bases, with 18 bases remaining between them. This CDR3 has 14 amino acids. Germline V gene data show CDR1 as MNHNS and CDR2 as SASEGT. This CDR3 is CASSPEGPNFPQHF. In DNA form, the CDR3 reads TGTGCCAGCAGTCCTGAGGGGCCCAACTTTCCCCAGCATTTT.

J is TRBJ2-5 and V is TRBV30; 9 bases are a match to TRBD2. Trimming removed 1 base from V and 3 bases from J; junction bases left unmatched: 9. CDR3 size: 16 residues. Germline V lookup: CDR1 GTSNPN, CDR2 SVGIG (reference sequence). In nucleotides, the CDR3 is TGTGCCTGGAGTGCACCTCTACTAGCGGGTAAAGAGACCCAGTACTTC. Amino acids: CAWSAPLLAGKETQYF. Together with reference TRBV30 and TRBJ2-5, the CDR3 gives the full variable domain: SQTIHQWPATLVQPVGSPLSLECTVEGTSNPNLYWYRQAAGRGLQLLFYSVGIGQISSEVPQNLSASRPQDRQFILSSKKLLLSDSGFYLCAWSAPLLAGKETQYFGPGTRLLVL.

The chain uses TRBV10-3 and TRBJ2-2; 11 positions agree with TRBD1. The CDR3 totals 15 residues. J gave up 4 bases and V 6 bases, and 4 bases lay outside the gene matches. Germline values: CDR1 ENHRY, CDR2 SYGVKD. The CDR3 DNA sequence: TGTGCCATCAGGCCGGGGACAGGGGGCACCGGGGAGCTGTTTTTT. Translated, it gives CAIRPGTGGTGELFF.

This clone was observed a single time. CDR3 in amino acids: CASSQGGSNQPQHF. The CDR3 coding sequence is TGTGCCAGCAGTCAGGGGGGGAGCAATCAGCCCCAGCATTTT. The chain uses TRBV9 and TRBJ1-5; TRBD1 matches at 7 bases. The CDR3 length is 14 residues. Germline V gene data show CDR1 as SGDLS and CDR2 as YYNGEE. V lost 5 bases to trimming and J lost 1 base; unmatched junction nucleotides: 3.

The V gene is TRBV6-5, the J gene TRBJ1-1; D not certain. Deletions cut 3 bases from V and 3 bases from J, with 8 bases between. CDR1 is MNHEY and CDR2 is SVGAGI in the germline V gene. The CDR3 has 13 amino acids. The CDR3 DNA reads TGTGCCAGCAGTTATGGGAGCTACACTGAAGCTTTCTTT. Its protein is CASSYGSYTEAFF.

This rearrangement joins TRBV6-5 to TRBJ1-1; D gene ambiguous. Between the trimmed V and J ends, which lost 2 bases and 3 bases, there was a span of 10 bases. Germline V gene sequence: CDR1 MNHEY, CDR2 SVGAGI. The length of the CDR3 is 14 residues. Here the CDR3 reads CASSYEDAYTEAFF. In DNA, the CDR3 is TGTGCCAGCAGTTACGAGGATGCATACACTGAAGCTTTCTTT.

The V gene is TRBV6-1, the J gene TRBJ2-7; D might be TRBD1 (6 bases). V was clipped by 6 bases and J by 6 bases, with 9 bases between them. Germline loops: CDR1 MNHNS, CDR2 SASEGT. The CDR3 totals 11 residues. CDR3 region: CASRGGIEQYF. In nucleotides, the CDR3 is TGTGCCAGCAGAGGGGGAATCGAGCAGTACTTC.

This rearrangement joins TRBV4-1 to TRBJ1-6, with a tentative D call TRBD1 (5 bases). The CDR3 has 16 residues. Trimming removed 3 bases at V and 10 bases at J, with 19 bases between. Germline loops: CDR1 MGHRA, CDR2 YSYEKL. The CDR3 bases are TGCGCCAGCAGCCAGGCCGGGAGGAGGGGTGAATCACCCCTCCACTTT. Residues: CASSQAGRRGESPLHF.

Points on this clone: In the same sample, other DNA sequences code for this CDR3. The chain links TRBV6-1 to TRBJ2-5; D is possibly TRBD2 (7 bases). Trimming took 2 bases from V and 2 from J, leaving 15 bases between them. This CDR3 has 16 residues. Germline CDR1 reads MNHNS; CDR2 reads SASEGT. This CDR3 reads CASSELGGGPQETQYF. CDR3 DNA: TGTGCCAGCAGTGAATTGGGCGGGGGCCCGCAAGAGACCCAGTACTTC.

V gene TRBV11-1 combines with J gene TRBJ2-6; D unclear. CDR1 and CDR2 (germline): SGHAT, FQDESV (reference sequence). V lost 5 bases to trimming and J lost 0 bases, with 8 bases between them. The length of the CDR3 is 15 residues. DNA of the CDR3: TGTGCCAGCAGCCCCGCCCTCTCTGGGGCCAACGTCCTGACTTTC. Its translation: CASSPALSGANVLTF.

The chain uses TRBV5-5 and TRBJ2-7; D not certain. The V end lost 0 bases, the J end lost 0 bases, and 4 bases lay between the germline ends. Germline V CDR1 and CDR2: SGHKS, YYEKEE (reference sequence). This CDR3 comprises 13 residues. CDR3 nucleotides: TGTGCCAGCAGCTTGGGGGTCTCCTACGAGCAGTACTTC. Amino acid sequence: CASSLGVSYEQYF.

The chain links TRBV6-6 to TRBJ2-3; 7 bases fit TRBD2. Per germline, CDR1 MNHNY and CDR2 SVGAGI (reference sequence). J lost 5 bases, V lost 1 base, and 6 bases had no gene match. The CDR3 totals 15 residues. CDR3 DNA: TGTGCCAGCAGTTACTTTGTGGGGGGGAGAGATACGCAGTATTTT. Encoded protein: CASSYFVGGRDTQYF.

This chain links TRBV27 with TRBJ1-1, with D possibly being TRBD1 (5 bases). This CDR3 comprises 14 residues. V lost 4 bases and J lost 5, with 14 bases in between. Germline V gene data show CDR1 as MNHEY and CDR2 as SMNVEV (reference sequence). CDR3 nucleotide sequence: TGTGCCAGCAGTTCCCTCCCGGAGGGGACTGAAGCTTTCTTT. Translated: CASSSLPEGTEAFF.

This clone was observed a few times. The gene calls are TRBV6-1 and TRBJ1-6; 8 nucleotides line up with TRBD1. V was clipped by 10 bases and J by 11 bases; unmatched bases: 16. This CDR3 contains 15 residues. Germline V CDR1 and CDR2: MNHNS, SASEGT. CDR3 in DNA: TGTGCCATCCCTAACGTGGACAGGGTAACCGCACCCCTCCACTTT. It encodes CAIPNVDRVTAPLHF.

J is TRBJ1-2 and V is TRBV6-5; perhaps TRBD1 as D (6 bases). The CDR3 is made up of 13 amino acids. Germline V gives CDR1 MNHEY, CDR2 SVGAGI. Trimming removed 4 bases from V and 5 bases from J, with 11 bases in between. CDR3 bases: TGTGCCAGCAGTTCAGGGGAAAGTTATGGCTACACCTTC. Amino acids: CASSSGESYGYTF.

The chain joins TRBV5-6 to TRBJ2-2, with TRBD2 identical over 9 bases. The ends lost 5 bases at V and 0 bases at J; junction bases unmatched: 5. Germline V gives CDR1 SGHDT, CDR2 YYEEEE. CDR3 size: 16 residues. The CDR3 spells CASRTSGQANTGELFF. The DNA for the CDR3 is TGTGCCAGCAGGACTAGCGGACAGGCGAACACCGGGGAGCTGTTTTTT.

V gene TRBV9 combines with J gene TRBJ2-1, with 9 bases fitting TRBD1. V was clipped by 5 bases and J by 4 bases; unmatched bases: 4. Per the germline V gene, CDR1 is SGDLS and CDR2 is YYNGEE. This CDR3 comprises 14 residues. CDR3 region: CASRDRGFYNEQFF. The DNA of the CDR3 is TGTGCCAGCAGAGACAGGGGGTTTTACAATGAGCAGTTCTTC.

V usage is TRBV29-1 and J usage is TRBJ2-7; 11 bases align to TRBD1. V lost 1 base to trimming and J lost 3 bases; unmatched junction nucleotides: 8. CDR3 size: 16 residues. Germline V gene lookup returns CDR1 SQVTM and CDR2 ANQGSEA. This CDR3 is CSVEGGQGEGFYEQYF. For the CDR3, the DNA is TGCAGCGTTGAAGGGGGACAGGGGGAGGGCTTCTACGAGCAGTACTTC.

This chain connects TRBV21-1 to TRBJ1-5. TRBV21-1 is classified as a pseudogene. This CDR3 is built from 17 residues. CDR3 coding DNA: TGTGCCAGCAGTCGTACCTTGACCGTTTGTGGAGAGCAGCCCCAGCATTTT. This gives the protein CASSRTLTVCGEQPQHF.

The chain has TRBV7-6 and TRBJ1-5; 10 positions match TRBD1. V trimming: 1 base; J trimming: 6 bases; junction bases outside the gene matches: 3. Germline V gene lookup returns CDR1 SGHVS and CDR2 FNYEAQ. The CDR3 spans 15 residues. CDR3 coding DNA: TGTGCCAGCAGCTTAGAGACAGGGGGCGGTCAGCCCCAGCATTTT. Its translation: CASSLETGGGQPQHF. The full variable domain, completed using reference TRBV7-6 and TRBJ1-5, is GAGVSQSPRYKVTKRGQDVALRCDPISGHVSLYWYRQALGQGPEFLTYFNYEAQQDKSGLPNDRFSAERPEGSISTLTIQRTEQRDSAMYRCASSLETGGGQPQHFGDGTRLSIL.

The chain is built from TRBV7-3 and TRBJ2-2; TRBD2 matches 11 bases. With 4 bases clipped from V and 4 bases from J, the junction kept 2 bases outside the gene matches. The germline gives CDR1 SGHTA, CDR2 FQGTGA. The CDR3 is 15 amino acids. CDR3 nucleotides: TGTGCCAGCAGCTACGGACTAGCGGGCACCGGGGAGCTGTTTTTT. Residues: CASSYGLAGTGELFF.

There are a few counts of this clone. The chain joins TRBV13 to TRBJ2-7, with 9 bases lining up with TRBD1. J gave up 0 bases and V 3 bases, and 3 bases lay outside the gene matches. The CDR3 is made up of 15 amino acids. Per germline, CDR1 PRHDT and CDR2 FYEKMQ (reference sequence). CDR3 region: CASSLGTGSSYEQYF. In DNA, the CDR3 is TGTGCCAGCAGCTTGGGGACAGGGAGCTCCTACGAGCAGTACTTC.